The present entry profiles one T cell receptor beta chain with its context. What it recognizes is unknown. The data derive from a study of OX40 agonist ivuxolimab in advanced cancers. Profiling relied on immunoSEQ multiplex PCR, and the TCRdb table lists in-frame clones only, not all of them. Among about 100,000 clones, around 90% were seen once, and the ten largest hold about 0.51%. Study-wide results and limits: Low normalized clonal expansion also occurred in some nonresponding patients.

The starting material was CD4+ or CD8+ T cells sorted from blood, obtained in a trial of the OX40 agonist ivuxolimab. This receptor was identified in an adult with an advanced solid tumor such as melanoma, head and neck, liver or kidney cancer.

The CDR3 DNA reads as TGTGCCAGCAGCCGGAATACAGGGTTAAGCTCCTACGAGCAGTACTTC. Its protein is CASSRNTGLSSYEQYF. The chain couples TRBV7-9 to TRBJ2-7; possibly TRBD1 for D (6 bases). This CDR3 has 16 residues. V lost 5 bases, J lost 0 bases, and 17 bases lay in between. Germline V CDR1 and CDR2: SEHNR, FQNEAQ (reference sequence). Using reference TRBV7-9 and TRBJ2-7 for the parts outside the CDR3, the full variable domain is DTGVSQNPRHKITKRGQNVTFRCDPISEHNRLYWYRQTLGQGPEFLTYFQNEAQLEKSRLLSDRFSAERPKGSFSTLEIQRTEQGDSAMYLCASSRNTGLSSYEQYFGPGTRLTVT.